These 21 T cell receptor beta chains were all obtained from the same sample, sequenced in a study of identical twins. TCRdb passed the 5' RACE reads through MiXCR, listing each CDR3 protein once. The sample holds 600,000 to 800,000 distinct CDR3 sequences, 21% seen once. The data also belong to a second study, concerning T cells expressing NK-cell markers.

The sequencing sample was made of PBMCs. The receptors were gathered from a woman under 30 in good health.

This clonotype was seen a few times. This chain uses TRBV20-1 with TRBJ2-1; 7 bases are shared with TRBD2. Germline assignment: CDR1 DFQATT and CDR2 SNEGSKA (reference sequence). The CDR3 runs to 15 residues. Losses at the gene ends were 6 bases for V and 7 bases for J; bases not matched to a gene: 15. The CDR3 here is CSALPLGLDINEQFF. DNA for the CDR3: TGCAGTGCCCTACCCCTCGGACTAGATATAAATGAGCAGTTCTTC.

This clonotype was seen a handful of times. The V and J genes are TRBV7-9 and TRBJ2-5, with D uncertain. Trimming stripped 7 bases from V and 4 bases from J, with 22 bases between. Germline-derived CDR1 and CDR2 are SEHNR and FQNEAQ (reference sequence). This CDR3 comprises 16 residues. The CDR3 DNA reads TGTGCCAGCACCTATCTCAGAGCCCGGGTTGGAGAGACCCAGTACTTC. Its translation is CASTYLRARVGETQYF.

This clonotype was detected many times. The chain has TRBV20-1 and TRBJ1-2; a possible D gene is TRBD1 (5 bases). The germline V gene encodes CDR1 DFQATT and CDR2 SNEGSKA (reference sequence). The CDR3 loop spans 12 amino acids. With 5 bases removed from V and 3 bases from J, the gap between germline ends came to 10 bases. This chain's CDR3 is CSAGGEHYGYTF. The CDR3, as DNA: TGCAGTGCTGGGGGGGAGCACTATGGCTACACCTTC.

This clonotype was found a few times. The chain uses TRBV24-1 and TRBJ2-3; 9 bases align to TRBD2. V gave up 2 bases and J gave up 5 bases; unmatched junction bases: 10. This CDR3 contains 17 residues. The germline CDR1 and CDR2 sequences are KGHDR and SFDVKD. The CDR3 region is CATSDYSPRGGGDTQYF. The CDR3 nucleotides are TGTGCCACCAGTGATTACAGTCCGCGGGGGGGCGGAGATACGCAGTATTTT.

DNA for the CDR3: TGTGCCAGCAGTCCGGGGGACGGTAATGAGCAGTTCTTC. This encodes CASSPGDGNEQFF. This chain uses TRBV6-6 with TRBJ2-1; D is possibly TRBD2 (6 bases). The ends were cut back, 5 bases at V and 7 bases at J, with 12 bases in the middle. This CDR3 has 13 residues. Germline values: CDR1 MNHNY, CDR2 SVGAGI (reference sequence).

This chain links TRBV12-3 or TRBV12-4 with TRBJ2-3, with TRBD1 matching over 9 bases. V shed 3 bases, J shed 8 bases, and the junction held 12 bases outside the gene matches. The CDR3 contains 16 residues. CDR3 DNA: TGTGCCAGCAGTTTCGGTACGGACAGGGGTCGCGGTACGCAGTATTTT. Translating it yields CASSFGTDRGRGTQYF.

This clonotype showed up just a few times. This chain joins TRBV10-3 and TRBJ2-1, with a weak D call TRBD1 (5 bases). CDR3 length: 17 amino acids. V lost 3 bases, J lost 9 bases, and 24 bases lay in between. Germline lookup yields CDR1 ENHRY and CDR2 SYGVKD. CDR3 amino acids: CAISDRYGQGLRGEQFF. The CDR3 DNA follows: TGTGCCATCAGTGATAGATACGGACAAGGGTTACGAGGTGAGCAGTTCTTC.

This clonotype was picked up many times. A junction end diverges from the germline sequence, so it may reflect a read error. In nucleotides, the CDR3 is TGTGCCAGCAGTGACTACTACGAGCAGTACTTC. Residues: CASSDYYEQYF. The rearrangement links TRBV5-1 to TRBJ2-7, with D possibly matching TRBD2 (5 bases). The CDR3 consists of 11 residues. Germline CDR1 and CDR2: SGHRS and YFSETQ. The variable domain in full, completed from reference TRBV5-1 and TRBJ2-7, reads KAGVTQTPRYLIKTRGQQVTLSCSPISGHRSVSWYQQTPGQGLQFLFEYFSETQRNKGNFPGRFSGRQFSNSRSEMNVSTLELGDSALYLCASSDYYEQYFGPGTRLTVT.

The count of this clonotype is one. V gene TRBV5-1 combines with J gene TRBJ2-2, with TRBD1 matching over 9 bases. Per the germline V gene, CDR1 is SGHRS and CDR2 is YFSETQ. Trimming at V came to 3 bases and at J to 6 bases, leaving 3 bases not matched to a gene. The CDR3 runs 14 residues. The DNA of the CDR3 is TGCGCCAGCAGCTGGACAGGGGAATCCGGGGAGCTGTTTTTT. This encodes CASSWTGESGELFF.

This clonotype was detected a few times. The chain employs TRBV27 and TRBJ2-1; D is possibly TRBD2 (5 bases). The germline CDR1 and CDR2 sequences are MNHEY and SMNVEV (reference sequence). This CDR3 contains 15 residues. Deletions cut 1 base from V and 5 bases from J, with 12 bases between. CDR3 in DNA: TGTGCCAGCAGTTTATTTGCGGAGGAAGACAATGAGCAGTTCTTC. Protein sequence: CASSLFAEEDNEQFF.

The V and J genes are TRBV29-1 and TRBJ2-7; D is unresolved. Trimming removed 4 bases from V and 0 bases from J, with 13 bases in between. This CDR3 spans 14 amino acids. In germline, CDR1 is SQVTM, CDR2 ANQGSEA. In DNA form, the CDR3 reads TGCAGCGTTGCTTTGTCAGCAAGCTCCTACGAGCAGTACTTC. It encodes CSVALSASSYEQYF.

This clonotype was observed a single time. This chain connects TRBV29-1 to TRBJ2-7, with 9 nucleotides matching TRBD1. The germline CDR1 and CDR2 sequences are SQVTM and ANQGSEA. The CDR3 spans 14 residues. After removal of 4 bases from V and 0 bases from J, the junction contained 4 bases not matched to a gene. CDR3: CSVADRGSSYEQYF. The CDR3 DNA reads as TGCAGCGTTGCAGACAGGGGGAGCTCCTACGAGCAGTACTTC.

This clonotype was detected only a few times. The chain is built from TRBV20-1 and TRBJ2-7; 10 bases map to TRBD2. Trimming at V came to 1 base and at J to 5 bases, leaving 8 bases not matched to a gene. The germline V gene encodes CDR1 DFQATT and CDR2 SNEGSKA (reference sequence). The CDR3 runs to 15 residues. The CDR3, as DNA: TGCAGTGCTAGAGCCTGGAGCGGGAGGGGGGACGAGCAGTACTTC. Translation: CSARAWSGRGDEQYF.

The V call is TRBV7-9, the J call TRBJ2-7; D ambiguous. This CDR3 is 12 amino acids long. Trimming pared 3 bases from V and 7 bases from J, leaving 10 bases between. Germline values: CDR1 SEHNR, CDR2 FQNEAQ (reference sequence). The CDR3 spells CASSLIGVEQYF. For the CDR3, the DNA is TGTGCCAGCAGCTTGATAGGTGTGGAGCAGTACTTC.

The sample holds a few counts of this clonotype. The genes are TRBV20-1 and TRBJ2-1; 9 nucleotides line up with TRBD2. CDR3 size: 15 residues. V was clipped by 7 bases and J by 7 bases; unmatched bases: 14. Germline V gene lookup returns CDR1 DFQATT and CDR2 SNEGSKA (reference sequence). CDR3 sequence: CSGIAGDGSSNEQFF. CDR3 nucleotides: TGCAGTGGTATAGCGGGAGATGGATCTTCGAATGAGCAGTTCTTC.

This clonotype was detected a few times. The rearrangement joins TRBV6-1 to TRBJ2-5; 12 bases match TRBD2. CDR1 MNHNS and CDR2 SASEGT come from the germline V gene. The V and J ends lost 8 bases and 5 bases, in that order; junction bases with no gene match: 6. This CDR3 is 14 amino acids long. The CDR3 loop is CASSTSGSMETQYF. The DNA of the CDR3 is TGTGCCAGCTCGACTAGCGGGAGTATGGAGACCCAGTACTTC.

In this sample, this clonotype turned up many times. The chain joins TRBV12-3 or TRBV12-4 to TRBJ2-1; TRBD2 might be the D (6 bases). V lost 1 base to trimming and J lost 8 bases, with 12 bases between them. This CDR3 comprises 14 residues. The CDR3 DNA follows: TGTGCCAGCAGTTTAGGGGCGGGATGGGATGAGCAGTTCTTC. This codes for CASSLGAGWDEQFF.

This clonotype was picked up a small number of times. The rearrangement uses TRBV25-1 and TRBJ2-7; 7 nucleotides agree with TRBD1. The germline V gene encodes CDR1 MGHDK and CDR2 SYGVNS. J gave up 1 base and V 5 bases, and 5 bases lay outside the gene matches. This CDR3 has 14 amino acids. CDR3 nucleotides: TGTGCCAGCAGTTTTCCGGGACAGTCCTACGAGCAGTACTTC. Its translation is CASSFPGQSYEQYF.

In this sample, this clonotype turned up a few times. The J gene is TRBJ2-7, the V gene TRBV7-2; possible D gene TRBD1, 7 bases. The CDR3 runs 16 residues. With 3 bases removed from V and 2 bases from J, the gap between germline ends came to 17 bases. Germline assignment: CDR1 SGHTA and CDR2 FQGNSA. This chain's CDR3 is CASSLRGQGGTYEQYF. CDR3 coding DNA: TGTGCCAGCAGCTTGAGGGGCCAGGGGGGTACCTACGAGCAGTACTTC.

This clonotype appeared a few times. The V and J genes are TRBV4-3 and TRBJ2-7; TRBD2 aligns across 9 bases. V lost 0 bases, J lost 9 bases, and 3 bases stayed unmatched. The CDR3 is made up of 13 amino acids. CDR1 and CDR2 from the germline V gene are LGHNA and YSLEER. The chain's CDR3 is CASSQEVSGRQYF. In DNA, the CDR3 is TGCGCCAGCAGCCAAGAAGTTAGCGGGAGGCAGTACTTC.

This clonotype has a count of ten or more. The rearrangement joins TRBV3-1 to TRBJ2-1, with TRBD1 identical over 7 bases. The CDR3 runs 16 residues. The junction had 7 bases not matched to a gene; V was cut back by 1 base and J by 4 bases. Germline loops: CDR1 LGHDT, CDR2 YNNKEL (reference sequence). The CDR3 DNA follows: TGTGCCAGCAGCCAAGGACAGGGAATTCTTTACAATGAGCAGTTCTTC. Residues: CASSQGQGILYNEQFF.